This T cell receptor beta chain was retrieved from a study of shared clonotypes between healthy human individuals (dated by TCRdb to 2018 to 2020). With respect to the entire study: The cohort comprised a couple of women and three men aged 18 to 49 years. For each donor, CD4 naive and CD4 memory were each given three plates, CD8 naive was given two plates, and CD8 memory was given one plate. To estimate repertoire size and how much clonotype sharing occurs between individuals, the study deeply sequenced the blood TCR repertoires of several healthy adults. To increase sequencing depth and limit assay-specific biases, TCR repertoire library preparation and sequencing were carried out by different laboratories using diverse techniques. Between about 0.94 and 8.9 billion PBMCs per donor were obtained by leukapheresis. Paper-wide results and their limitations: When a few donors were compared, the shared fraction of clonotypes was about 5.2% for naive CD4, around 3.5% for naive CD8, 2% to 2.5% for memory CD4, and 0.4% for memory CD8. Higher generation probabilities were observed for clonotypes shared by all four sorted-subset donors than for non-shared clonotypes. Based on pairwise subsampling, the degree of clonotype sharing among donors was expected to be affected by sequencing depth. Sampling was limited to blood, and TCR repertoires in tissue likely differ from TCR repertoires in blood. Even with the large sequencing depth, rarefaction of the sorted-subset datasets indicated that sequencing was incomplete. The small number of donors limited the genetic and exposure-history diversity represented. Larger estimated clonotype richness was generally found for naive subsets than for memory subsets.

Donors were healthy HIV-negative adults with no recently reported acute infections or vaccinations. Every donor was a Caucasian adult living in Nashville, Tennessee, USA. CD4+ T cells were enriched by magnetic negative selection; naive cells were then positively selected on CD45RA, and the negative fraction formed the memory subset. After blood collection by leukapheresis, PBMCs were isolated using Ficoll-Histopaque density gradient centrifugation and then cryopreserved in the vapor phase of liquid nitrogen. Analytical flow cytometry was used to check the purity and quantity of every magnetically sorted T cell population. Genomic DNA was isolated from each sorted fraction and quantified by UV absorbance on a Nanodrop 2000c. TCR CDR3 regions were amplified from genomic DNA by multiplex PCR using the deep immunoSEQ assay. For each cell subset, the extracted genomic DNA was distributed evenly across all wells of several immunoSEQ 96-well plates, and each plate served as one replicate. For sorted subsets, each replicate PCR was loaded with about 200 ng genomic DNA, equivalent to 30,000 or so T cell genomes. The purified libraries were quantified using a Qubit 3.0 fluorometer, sized with a Bioanalyzer 2100, and then quantified again using the KAPA Library Quantification kit. Every immunoSEQ 96-well plate was sequenced on a dedicated single-read 150-cycle Illumina NextSeq 550 flow cell. On the study's bioinformatics: Because the immunoSEQ output included only junctional sequences and no quality scores, the filtering could not be the same as the filtering used for full-length reads. To assign V/J genes and CDR3, sequences were annotated against IMGT germline references using PyIR, a Python wrapper for IgBLAST v1.9. Reads were removed for weak V/J assignments (E-value above 1e-6), missing CDR3, stop codons, out-of-frame junctions, or ambiguous translated residues. V3J clonotypes were defined as sequences sharing an identical inferred V gene, J gene, and CDR3 amino acid sequence. Percentage overlap between repertoires was calculated by dividing the number of shared unique clonotypes by the size of the smaller repertoire. Repertoire richness was assessed with RTK rarefaction, the Chao1 estimator, and Recon v2.1 estimates of unobserved clonotypes. Generation probabilities for all TCRbeta clonotypes obtained by the gDNA method from a few donors were computed using OLGA. Imported from immuneACCESS, the table was reduced by TCRdb to in-frame sequences with V and J called. These copies leave out some clones; in studies compared against another copy, an unresolved V gene accounts for under half, and the cause of the remainder is not known. That table gives V, J and clone size, and the DNA gave D and trimming. Counted in this sample were 1,400,000 or so clones; 97% to 99% of them appeared once. Approximately 0.38% of the sample goes to the ten largest clones.

Deletion took 6 bases off V and 1 base off J, with a span of 6 bases between the germline ends. From a lookup of the germline V gene, CDR1 and CDR2 are MRHNA and SNTAGT. The CDR3 measures 12 amino acids from cysteine to phenylalanine. Just CDR3 DNA is preserved here, 36 bases in frame from base 1. The sample holds one count of this clone. There is no known antigen for this receptor. Base qualities are not at hand, and no much larger clone is one base apart. The receptor comes from a man aged 25 to 40 in good health. The sequence is built from TRBV6-4 and TRBJ1-1, with an unclear D gene assignment. Material for sequencing was naive CD4+ T cells sorted from blood. The cell subset or site label, read with the paper, signifies: CD45RA+ positively selected. The CDR3 region: CASRSSNTEAFF. DNA sequence: TGTGCCAGCAGATCCTCGAACACTGAAGCTTTCTTT.